This paragraph covers one T cell receptor (beta chain) sequence. This CDR3 has 12 amino acids. Per germline, CDR1 MNHEY and CDR2 SVGAGI. The germline V and J ends were trimmed by 6 bases and 4 bases, with 9 bases remaining between them. This sample stems from a study of blood T cell repertoires in COVID-19. Study at large: Samples of COVID-19 (acute and convalescent) were obtained from the United States, Italy and Spain. PBMCs, B-cell-depleted T cells, or T cells provided the cDNA or gDNA that made up the material.

Original data processing: Quantification of nucleated cells was approximated via reference gene primer amplification. This table comes from immunoSEQ multiplex PCR, and its TCRdb copy is limited to in-frame clones, with some not included. That table gives V, J and clone size, and the DNA gave D and trimming. The data show fewer than 300,000 clones, with 75% to 90% seen just once and approximately 0.84% held by the top ten. The chain recombines TRBV6-5 with TRBJ1-2; TRBD1 is a possible D gene (5 bases). Sequencing was carried out using peripheral blood. The source is a man aged 25-45 years with acute or convalescent COVID-19. The CDR3 here is CASRGRFYGYTF. Here the CDR3 DNA reads TGTGCCAGCAGGGGGCGGTTCTATGGCTACACCTTC.